Listed below are T cell receptor beta chains from one sample, sequenced in a study of OX40 agonist ivuxolimab in advanced cancers. Assay used: immunoSEQ multiplex PCR; TCRdb lists only in-frame clones, some missing. The sample includes 80,000 or so clones, approximately 94% of them seen just once. This specimen was CD4+ or CD8+ T cells sorted from blood, taken in a trial of the OX40 agonist ivuxolimab. The source is an adult with an advanced solid tumor such as melanoma, head and neck, liver or kidney cancer. Both conserved end residues are part of each CDR3. D genes are given only for firm matches. Size values are once, few and many counts, or a class for expanded clones, and some rows have none.

J gene	D gene	V gene	clone size	CDR3 protein	CDR3 DNA
TRBJ2-7	.	TRBV27	.	CASSLVVAEVYEQYF	TGTGCCAGCAGTCTAGTGGTCGCGGAGGTCTACGAGCAGTACTTC
TRBJ1-4	TRBD1	TRBV23-1	.	CASSLTGAGTNEKLFF	TGCGCCAGCAGTCTTACAGGGGCCGGAACTAATGAAAAACTGTTTTTT
TRBJ2-5	TRBD2	TRBV4-1	.	CASSQETSGGARETQYF	TGCGCCAGCAGCCAAGAGACTAGCGGGGGGGCGAGAGAGACCCAGTACTTC
TRBJ1-2	.	TRBV27	.	CASSHRTAPNYGYTF	TGTGCCAGCAGTCACAGGACAGCCCCTAACTATGGCTACACCTTC
TRBJ2-7	.	TRBV21-1	.	CASSKGQASGTHEQYF	TGTGCCAGCAGCAAGGGCCAGGCTAGCGGGACCCACGAGCAGTACTTC
TRBJ2-1	.	TRBV6-1	once	CASSERVGGSAVYNEQFF	TGTGCCAGCAGTGAAAGAGTAGGAGGGTCCGCGGTCTACAATGAGCAGTTCTTC
TRBJ2-1	TRBD2	TRBV7-3	.	CASSLNSGSYNEQFF	TGTGCCAGCAGCCTCAATAGCGGGAGCTACAATGAGCAGTTCTTC
TRBJ2-2	.	TRBV7-3	.	CASSFNSGELFF	TGTGCCAGCAGCTTTAACTCCGGGGAGCTGTTTTTT
TRBJ2-6	.	TRBV9	.	CASSPYLGVSGANVLTF	TGTGCCAGCAGCCCCTATCTAGGGGTCTCTGGGGCCAACGTCCTGACTTTC
TRBJ1-1	.	TRBV9	.	CASSVAGSSTEAFF	TGTGCCAGCAGCGTAGCGGGGAGTTCAACTGAAGCTTTCTTT
TRBJ2-2	.	TRBV28	.	CASSPQNIQYLLNTGELFF	TGTGCCAGCAGCCCACAAAATATACAATATTTACTGAACACCGGGGAGCTGTTTTTT
TRBJ2-3	TRBD2	TRBV27	.	CASSTGLAGGTDTQYF	TGTGCCAGCAGTACGGGACTAGCGGGAGGCACAGATACGCAGTATTTT
TRBJ2-1	TRBD2	TRBV7-9	.	CASSAYSGSSYNEQFF	TGTGCCAGCAGCGCTTATAGCGGGAGCTCCTACAATGAGCAGTTCTTC
TRBJ1-5	.	TRBV6-6	.	CASSYPGQSSNQPQHF	TGTGCCAGCAGTTACCCTGGACAGTCTAGCAATCAGCCCCAGCATTTT
TRBJ2-7	.	TRBV7-2	few	CASSSYWFYEQYF	TGTGCCAGCAGCTCATACTGGTTCTACGAGCAGTACTTC
TRBJ2-7	TRBD2	TRBV11-2	.	CASSSGTAGTSGSPYEQYF	TGTGCCAGCAGCTCGGGGACAGCCGGGACTAGCGGGAGCCCCTACGAGCAGTACTTC
TRBJ1-4	.	TRBV7-2	.	CASSPPEGPHNEKLFF	TGTGCCAGCAGCCCCCCCGAGGGTCCCCATAATGAAAAACTGTTTTTT
TRBJ1-1	.	TRBV7-6	.	CASTSNGGSEAFF	TGTGCCAGCACCTCTAATGGGGGAAGTGAAGCTTTCTTT
TRBJ1-1	.	TRBV28	.	CASSLARNTEAFF	TGTGCCAGCAGTTTGGCCAGGAACACTGAAGCTTTCTTT
TRBJ2-7	TRBD1	TRBV27	.	CASSLADRGHYEQYF	TGTGCCAGCAGTTTAGCGGACAGGGGACACTACGAGCAGTACTTC
TRBJ2-7	.	TRBV27	.	CASSLSGGRALVYEQYF	TGTGCCAGCAGTTTATCGGGCGGGCGGGCGCTGGTCTACGAGCAGTACTTC
TRBJ2-3	TRBD2	TRBV7-2	.	CASRSGESTDTQYF	TGTGCCAGCAGAAGCGGGGAGAGCACAGATACGCAGTATTTT
TRBJ2-1	TRBD1	TRBV5-6	.	CASSWGVDRVFGNEQFF	TGTGCCAGCAGCTGGGGAGTCGACAGGGTATTTGGTAATGAGCAGTTCTTC
TRBJ1-1	.	TRBV6-1	.	CASVLMNTEAFF	TGTGCCAGCGTGCTCATGAACACTGAAGCTTTCTTT
TRBJ2-6	TRBD1	TRBV7-9	.	CASLPSGDSSGANVLTF	TGTGCCAGCTTACCTAGTGGGGACAGCTCTGGGGCCAACGTCCTGACTTTC
TRBJ1-4	.	TRBV6-1	.	CASRGVGEKLFF	TGTGCCAGCCGGGGAGTGGGTGAAAAACTGTTTTTT
TRBJ1-1	.	TRBV7-9	.	CASSLGGIGNTEAFF	TGTGCCAGCAGCCTAGGGGGGATTGGGAACACTGAAGCTTTCTTT
TRBJ1-4	.	TRBV13	.	CASSSGGTDEKLFF	TGTGCCAGCAGCTCCGGTGGGACCGACGAAAAACTGTTTTTT
TRBJ2-3	.	TRBV5-1	.	CASSLATPPAADTQYF	TGCGCCAGCAGCTTGGCAACCCCTCCAGCTGCGGATACGCAGTATTTT
TRBJ2-3	.	TRBV15	once	CATSAWHVSTDTQYF	TGTGCCACCTCCGCGTGGCACGTCTCCACAGATACGCAGTATTTT
TRBJ1-3	.	TRBV6-1	.	CASSEAPEPGNTIYF	TGTGCCAGCAGTGAAGCCCCGGAGCCTGGAAACACCATATATTTT
TRBJ1-4	.	TRBV4-1	.	CASRDVHGGADGEKLFF	TGCGCCAGCAGAGACGTGCATGGGGGGGCAGATGGTGAAAAACTGTTTTTT
TRBJ2-7	TRBD1	TRBV5-4	once	CASSYEGTVYEQYF	TGTGCCAGCAGCTACGAGGGGACAGTCTACGAGCAGTACTTC
TRBJ2-2	.	TRBV4-1	.	CASSQVDSTGELFF	TGCGCCAGCAGCCAGGTGGACAGCACCGGGGAGCTGTTTTTT
TRBJ2-1	.	TRBV27	few	CASGAGPANEQFF	TGTGCCAGCGGCGCGGGGCCGGCCAATGAGCAGTTCTTC
TRBJ1-1	TRBD1	TRBV5-4	.	CASSGEDRGLEAFF	TGTGCCAGCAGCGGGGAGGACAGGGGGCTTGAAGCTTTCTTT
TRBJ2-3	.	TRBV6-6	.	CASRQGSDTQYF	TGTGCCAGCAGGCAGGGGTCGGATACGCAGTATTTT
TRBJ2-5	.	TRBV11-3	.	CASSLDTGNQETQYF	TGTGCCAGCAGCTTAGACACAGGAAATCAAGAGACCCAGTACTTC
TRBJ1-2	TRBD1	TRBV4-1	.	CASSQTGTGGHYGYTF	TGCGCCAGCAGCCAAACAGGGACAGGGGGACACTATGGCTACACCTTC
TRBJ1-2	.	TRBV6-5	.	CASSYTQSNYGYTF	TGTGCCAGCAGTTACACCCAGTCTAACTATGGCTACACCTTC
TRBJ2-7	TRBD1	TRBV7-9	.	CASSLDRDRAYEQYF	TGTGCCAGCAGCTTAGACAGGGACAGAGCCTACGAGCAGTACTTC
TRBJ2-7	.	TRBV5-6	.	CASSFGLGSYEQYF	TGTGCCAGCAGTTTCGGGTTAGGCTCCTACGAGCAGTACTTC
TRBJ2-3	.	TRBV4-3	.	CASSQDDVGTDTQYF	TGCGCCAGCAGCCAAGATGACGTGGGCACAGATACGCAGTATTTT
TRBJ2-6	.	TRBV11-2	.	CASSLEPSSGANVLTF	TGTGCCAGCAGCTTAGAACCCAGCTCTGGGGCCAACGTCCTGACTTTC
TRBJ2-1	.	TRBV15	once	CATSSGGSYNEQFF	TGTGCCACCAGCTCGGGTGGGTCCTACAATGAGCAGTTCTTC
TRBJ2-5	TRBD2	TRBV7-8	.	CASSPGGQTQYF	TGTGCCAGCAGCCCGGGGGGACAGACCCAGTACTTC
TRBJ2-1	TRBD2	TRBV5-1	.	CASSLAGTSGSFDEQFF	TGCGCCAGCAGCTTGGCCGGGACTAGCGGGAGTTTCGATGAGCAGTTCTTC
TRBJ1-6	.	TRBV4-3	.	CASSQDITPGAIYNSPLHF	TGCGCCAGCAGCCAAGACATTACTCCGGGAGCCATTTATAATTCACCCCTCCACTTT
TRBJ2-1	.	TRBV9	.	CASSATIGDNEQFF	TGTGCCAGCAGCGCGACCATAGGAGACAATGAGCAGTTCTTC
TRBJ2-1	.	TRBV6-4	.	CASSDSGERDNEQFF	TGTGCCAGCAGTGACTCTGGGGAGAGGGACAATGAGCAGTTCTTC
TRBJ1-1	.	TRBV7-2	.	CASSLAEYGEGEAFF	TGTGCCAGCAGCTTAGCGGAATATGGGGAAGGTGAAGCTTTCTTT
TRBJ2-3	TRBD2	TRBV4-1	.	CASSQLLAGEYQDTQYF	TGCGCCAGCAGCCAACTACTAGCGGGAGAGTATCAAGATACGCAGTATTTT
TRBJ1-1	.	TRBV19	.	CASSISGATEAFF	TGTGCCAGTAGTATCTCGGGGGCCACTGAAGCTTTCTTT
TRBJ1-5	.	TRBV7-9	.	CASSSGGGSQPQHF	TGTGCCAGCAGCTCCGGGGGGGGCAGTCAGCCCCAGCATTTT
TRBJ1-1	.	TRBV4-1	medium-sized	CASSQPGNTEAFF	TGCGCCAGCAGCCAGCCAGGGAACACTGAAGCTTTCTTT
TRBJ1-2	.	TRBV30	.	CAWSVRGGDVGDGYTF	TGTGCCTGGAGTGTACGAGGGGGGGACGTAGGAGATGGCTACACCTTC